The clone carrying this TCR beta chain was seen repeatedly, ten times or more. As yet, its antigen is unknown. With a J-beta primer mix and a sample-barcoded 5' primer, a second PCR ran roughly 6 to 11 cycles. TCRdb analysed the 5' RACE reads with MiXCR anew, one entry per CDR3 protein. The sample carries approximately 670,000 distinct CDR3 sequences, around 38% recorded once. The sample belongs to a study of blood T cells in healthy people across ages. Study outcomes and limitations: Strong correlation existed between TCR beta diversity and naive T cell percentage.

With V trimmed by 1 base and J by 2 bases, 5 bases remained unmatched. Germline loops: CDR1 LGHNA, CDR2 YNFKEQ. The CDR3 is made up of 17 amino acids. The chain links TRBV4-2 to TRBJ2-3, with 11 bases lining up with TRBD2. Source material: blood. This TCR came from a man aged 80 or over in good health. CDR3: CASSQVLAGGHTDTQYF. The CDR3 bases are TGTGCCAGCAGCCAAGTGCTAGCGGGAGGCCACACAGATACGCAGTATTTT.